This section outlines one T cell receptor beta chain sequence together with its context. TCRdb keeps only in-frame clones here, not all; method: immunoSEQ multiplex PCR. The sample comprises around 130,000 clones, 82% of which are singletons, and 9% to 13% rests with the top ten. This entry comes from a study of blood T cell repertoires in COVID-19. The clonotype was recovered from a human donor in a cohort sampled during active COVID-19. Specimen: peripheral blood.

The CDR3 nucleotides are TGTGCCAGCAGTTACGGCCTAGCTGGAGGGGCCCAGTACTTC. Its translation is CASSYGLAGGAQYF. The chain employs TRBV6-2 or TRBV6-3 and TRBJ2-5; D may be TRBD2 (6 bases). Germline assignment: CDR1 MNHEY and CDR2 SVGEGT. This CDR3 spans 14 amino acids. V lost 2 bases and J 9 bases, leaving 16 bases between the germline ends.